Presented here are 28 T cell receptor beta chains from one specimen sequenced in a study of identical twins. TCRdb re-called the 5' RACE reads with MiXCR, one entry per CDR3 protein. In the table there are about 240,000 distinct CDR3 sequences, roughly a tenth of which are singletons. Specimen: memory T cells sorted from blood. These receptors were obtained from a man aged 45-60 years in good health.

This clonotype was detected only a few times. The V and J genes are TRBV5-4 and TRBJ2-1; D call uncertain. Looked up from germline, CDR1 is SGHNT and CDR2 is YYREEE (reference sequence). V was cut by 4 bases and J by 7 bases, with 12 bases left in between. This CDR3 region has 13 residues. The CDR3 DNA reads as TGTGCCAGCAGCCCGGCCGGAATTAATGAGCAGTTCTTC. Translated: CASSPAGINEQFF.

This chain connects TRBV20-1 to TRBJ2-5; D gene ambiguous. CDR3 length: 15 residues. Germline V gene data show CDR1 as DFQATT and CDR2 as SNEGSKA (reference sequence). Trimming pared 6 bases from V and 3 bases from J, leaving 20 bases between. The CDR3 region has the DNA TGCAGTGCCATATCCATGGTCTTCTCAAAAGAGACCCAGTACTTC. The encoded protein is CSAISMVFSKETQYF.

This clonotype showed up many times. The rearrangement uses TRBV20-1 and TRBJ2-1; 10 bases fit TRBD1. Germline-derived CDR1 and CDR2 are DFQATT and SNEGSKA (reference sequence). V was clipped by 4 bases and J by 9 bases; unmatched bases: 9. The CDR3 extends over 14 amino acids. CDR3 region: CSAKTGGAYVEQFF. The DNA for the CDR3 is TGCAGTGCTAAGACAGGGGGCGCGTATGTTGAGCAGTTCTTC.

By its share, this clonotype is medium-sized (0.01 to 0.1%). The chain links TRBV7-2 to TRBJ2-7; 10 bases align to TRBD2. This CDR3 has 17 residues. With 3 bases clipped from V and 3 bases from J, the junction kept 11 bases outside the gene matches. CDR1 and CDR2 from the germline V gene are SGHTA and FQGNSA. CDR3 protein: CASSFSTSGNGGYEQYF. The CDR3 DNA sequence: TGTGCCAGCAGCTTTTCAACTAGCGGGAATGGGGGCTACGAGCAGTACTTC. The whole variable domain, filled in from reference TRBV7-2 and TRBJ2-7, reads GAGVSQSPSNKVTEKGKDVELRCDPISGHTALYWYRQSLGQGLEFLIYFQGNSAPDKSGLPSDRFSAERTGGSVSTLTIQRTQQEDSAVYLCASSFSTSGNGGYEQYFGPGTRLTVT.

V is TRBV5-1 and J is TRBJ2-7; D perhaps matches TRBD1 (6 bases). Germline V gene data show CDR1 as SGHRS and CDR2 as YFSETQ. V was pared by 1 base and J by 6 bases, with 8 bases between. The CDR3 is 12 residues long. CDR3 in DNA: TGCGCCAGCAGCTTGACAGGGATCGAGCAGTACTTC. Amino acids: CASSLTGIEQYF.

The genes are TRBV12-3 or TRBV12-4 and TRBJ2-7, with TRBD2 matching over 16 bases. The trim removed 5 bases at V and 6 bases at J, leaving 7 bases unmatched. The CDR3 extends over 16 amino acids. As DNA, the CDR3 is TGTGCCAGCAGTCCGGGACTAGCGGGAGGGCCCGGCGAGCAGTACTTC. It is translated as CASSPGLAGGPGEQYF.

Only a few counts were recorded for this clonotype. The J gene is TRBJ2-5, the V gene TRBV12-2; the table names TRBD2, a call not compared with the DNA. TRBV12-2 is flagged as a pseudogene. The length of the CDR3 is 14 residues. The CDR3 DNA sequence: TGTGCAAGTCGCTTAGTAGGGCATCAAGAGACCCAGTACTTC. Amino acids: CASRLVGHQETQYF.

This clonotype was counted between two and nine times. This chain links TRBV11-1 with TRBJ2-6; tentatively, D is TRBD2 (7 bases). This CDR3 contains 18 residues. CDR1 is SGHAT and CDR2 is FQDESV in the germline V gene (reference sequence). The V gene lost 5 bases and the J gene lost 0 bases, with 17 bases spanning the gap. The CDR3 here is CASSPSRGASSGANVLTF. CDR3 bases: TGTGCCAGCAGCCCCAGTCGGGGGGCAAGCTCTGGGGCCAACGTCCTGACTTTC.

The table lists this clonotype with a few counts. The gene calls are TRBV11-2 and TRBJ1-1, with D perhaps matching TRBD1 (6 bases). The CDR3 is 13 amino acids. Trimming removed 3 bases at V and 3 bases at J, with 8 bases between. Germline V CDR1 and CDR2: SGHAT, FQNNGV. The CDR3 bases are TGTGCCAGCAGCTTGTACAGGGACACTGAAGCTTTCTTT. Translated: CASSLYRDTEAFF.

This clonotype was detected only once. J is TRBJ1-1 and V is TRBV28; a weak D match, TRBD1 (5 bases). V lost 6 bases and J 3 bases, leaving 8 bases between the germline ends. Germline values: CDR1 MDHEN, CDR2 SYDVKM. This CDR3 is built from 12 residues. Here the CDR3 DNA reads TGTGCCAGCAGCGGGGGAGACACTGAAGCTTTCTTT. Its translation: CASSGGDTEAFF.

This clonotype has a handful of counts. CDR3 sequence: CSAFLTGITYEQYF. CDR3 bases: TGCAGTGCCTTCCTAACCGGGATCACCTACGAGCAGTACTTC. The V gene is TRBV20-1, the J gene TRBJ2-7; the D gene is possibly TRBD2 (5 bases). Germline-derived CDR1 and CDR2 are DFQATT and SNEGSKA (reference sequence). V lost 6 bases and J 2 bases, leaving 17 bases between the germline ends. CDR3 size: 14 residues.

This clonotype was counted ten times or more. The rearrangement uses TRBV24-1 and TRBJ2-5; D not certain. This CDR3 has 15 residues. V lost 0 bases and J lost 7, with 14 bases in between. In germline, CDR1 is KGHDR, CDR2 SFDVKD. CDR3 coding DNA: TGTGCCACCAGTGATTTGCGACTCCCCCCGGGGACCCAGTACTTC. Translated: CATSDLRLPPGTQYF.

The V call is TRBV30, the J call TRBJ2-2; D is uncertain. V gave up 4 bases and J gave up 3 bases, with 15 bases separating them. Germline values: CDR1 GTSNPN, CDR2 SVGIG (reference sequence). The CDR3 has 15 amino acids. Here the CDR3 DNA reads TGTGCCTGGAATTTGAAGATCAAGGACACCGGGGAGCTGTTTTTT. Its protein is CAWNLKIKDTGELFF.

The chain combines TRBV20-1 with TRBJ1-1; no clear D. The CDR3 is 10 residues long. From germline, CDR1 is DFQATT and CDR2 SNEGSKA (reference sequence). Trimming cost V 7 bases and J 8 bases, with 11 bases left between them. In DNA form, the CDR3 reads TGCAGTGGCTTGGGCGAAGAAGCTTTCTTT. This encodes CSGLGEEAFF.

Many counts were recorded for this clonotype. The chain combines TRBV29-1 with TRBJ1-4, with a tentative D call TRBD1 (6 bases). Trimming removed 2 bases from V and 6 bases from J, with 10 bases in between. Germline values: CDR1 SQVTM, CDR2 ANQGSEA. The CDR3 runs to 13 residues. Here the CDR3 reads CSVEWGADEKLFF. For the CDR3, the DNA is TGCAGCGTTGAATGGGGGGCCGATGAAAAACTGTTTTTT.

At least ten counts were recorded for this clonotype. CDR3 sequence (DNA): TGCAGTGCTAGAGGCCACGGAGATCGCGCCCTACCCTACGAGCAGTACTTC. The encoded protein is CSARGHGDRALPYEQYF. The chain links TRBV20-1 to TRBJ2-7, with D uncertain. CDR3 length equals 17 residues. With 1 base removed from V and 2 bases from J, the gap between germline ends came to 21 bases. Germline CDR1 DFQATT, CDR2 SNEGSKA (reference sequence).

The chain couples TRBV7-6 to TRBJ1-1, with 7 bases identical to TRBD1. This CDR3 has 19 residues. The V gene's germline CDR1 is SGHVS and CDR2 FNYEAQ. Trimming removed 5 bases from V and 0 bases from J; junction bases left unmatched: 18. The CDR3 bases are TGTGCCAGCAGCCTATCTCTGGGACAGTCCCAGTCGGTGAACACTGAAGCTTTCTTT. Translating gives CASSLSLGQSQSVNTEAFF. Together with reference TRBV7-6 and TRBJ1-1, the CDR3 gives the full variable domain: GAGVSQSPRYKVTKRGQDVALRCDPISGHVSLYWYRQALGQGPEFLTYFNYEAQQDKSGLPNDRFSAERPEGSISTLTIQRTEQRDSAMYRCASSLSLGQSQSVNTEAFFGQGTRLTVV.

The sample holds one count of this clonotype. The CDR3 DNA reads TGTGCCAGTCAGAAAGCGGGGGGGTTCTACAATGAGCAGTTCTTC. Translating it yields CASQKAGGFYNEQFF. The V and J genes are TRBV4-2 and TRBJ2-1; 10 positions match TRBD2. CDR1 and CDR2 (germline): LGHNA, YNFKEQ. The CDR3 spans 15 residues. Trimming at V came to 9 bases and at J to 3 bases, leaving 8 bases not matched to a gene.

V is TRBV9 and J is TRBJ1-4; a weak D match, TRBD1 (5 bases). The V gene's germline CDR1 is SGDLS and CDR2 YYNGEE. Trimming left V 9 bases short and J 8 bases short, with 17 bases between. This CDR3 comprises 13 residues. As DNA, the CDR3 is TGTGCCAACACCAAGAGGGGATCGGAAAAACTGTTTTTT. It codes for CANTKRGSEKLFF. The full variable domain, its missing parts supplied by reference TRBV9 and TRBJ1-4, is DSGVTQTPKHLITATGQRVTLRCSPRSGDLSVYWYQQSLDQGLQFLIQYYNGEERAKGNILERFSAQQFPDLHSELNLSSLELGDSALYFCANTKRGSEKLFFGSGTQLSVL.

In this sample, this clonotype turned up a few times. The chain uses TRBV7-9 and TRBJ1-2, with a tentative D call TRBD1 (5 bases). V was shortened by 5 bases and J by 7 bases, with 17 bases between the two germline ends. Germline assignment: CDR1 SEHNR and CDR2 FQNEAQ (reference sequence). The CDR3 extends over 14 amino acids. The CDR3 DNA is TGTGCCAGCAGCGCTGGACCCAGGGTAGCTGGCTACACCTTC. It is translated as CASSAGPRVAGYTF.

This clonotype has a count of ten or more. This chain links TRBV27 with TRBJ2-1, with 12 bases that match TRBD2. Germline V gene lookup returns CDR1 MNHEY and CDR2 SMNVEV (reference sequence). The CDR3 is made up of 17 amino acids. V lost 5 bases to trimming and J lost 6 bases; unmatched junction nucleotides: 11. The CDR3 DNA follows: TGTGCCAGCAGTCCGAGGACTAGCGGGATGAGAGTCAATGAGCAGTTCTTC. This translates into CASSPRTSGMRVNEQFF.

The chain carries TRBV7-2 and TRBJ2-1; D ambiguous. The length of the CDR3 is 14 residues. Per germline, CDR1 SGHTA and CDR2 FQGNSA. V was shortened by 1 base and J by 5 bases, with 9 bases between the two germline ends. The CDR3 DNA sequence: TGTGCCAGCAGCTTAGTCCCCGCAAACAATGAGCAGTTCTTC. Its translation is CASSLVPANNEQFF.

V and J are TRBV7-7 and TRBJ2-2; the match to TRBD2 covers 8 bases. V gave up 1 base and J gave up 5 bases; unmatched junction bases: 6. Germline values: CDR1 SSHAT, CDR2 FNYEAQ (reference sequence). This CDR3 is 16 amino acids long. CDR3 sequence (DNA): TGTGCCAGCAGCTTAGGGCATAGCGGGACGACCGGGGAGCTGTTTTTT. It translates to CASSLGHSGTTGELFF.

This clonotype was seen at least ten times. The chain has TRBV12-3 or TRBV12-4 and TRBJ1-5; 7 bases match TRBD1. V lost 5 bases and J lost 2; bases outside the gene matches: 9. The CDR3 extends over 16 amino acids. The CDR3 protein is CASSGGTDVGNQPQHF. The DNA for the CDR3 is TGTGCCAGCAGTGGGGGGACAGATGTGGGCAATCAGCCCCAGCATTTT.

The sample holds many counts of this clonotype. The chain couples TRBV19 to TRBJ2-7, with D uncertain. Trimming removed 3 bases at V and 3 bases at J, with 9 bases between. CDR3 length equals 13 residues. Per the germline V gene, CDR1 is LNHDA and CDR2 is SQIVND (reference sequence). CDR3 in DNA: TGTGCCAGTAGTATTTCGGTCGGCTACGAGCAGTACTTC. Translating gives CASSISVGYEQYF. Together with reference TRBV19 and TRBJ2-7, the CDR3 gives the full variable domain: DGGITQSPKYLFRKEGQNVTLSCEQNLNHDAMYWYRQDPGQGLRLIYYSQIVNDFQKGDIAEGYSVSREKKESFPLTVTSAQKNPTAFYLCASSISVGYEQYFGPGTRLTVT.

CDR3 loop: CASSLAWGNSGNTIYF. The CDR3, as DNA: TGTGCCAGCAGCTTAGCCTGGGGAAACTCTGGAAACACCATATATTTT. The chain couples TRBV7-2 to TRBJ1-3; D gene ambiguous. From germline, CDR1 is SGHTA and CDR2 FQGNSA. The CDR3 covers 16 residues. Trimming cost V 0 bases and J 0 bases, with 9 bases left between them. Full variable domain (remainder filled in from reference TRBV7-2 and TRBJ1-3): GAGVSQSPSNKVTEKGKDVELRCDPISGHTALYWYRQSLGQGLEFLIYFQGNSAPDKSGLPSDRFSAERTGGSVSTLTIQRTQQEDSAVYLCASSLAWGNSGNTIYFGEGSWLTVV.

The J gene is TRBJ2-1, the V gene TRBV15, with TRBD2 matching 12 bases. V lost 2 bases, J lost 9 bases, and 17 bases stayed unmatched. This CDR3 has 19 residues. The germline V gene has CDR1 LNHNV and CDR2 YYDKDF (reference sequence). CDR3 DNA: TGTGCCACCAGCAGAAGGAGTACGCGGACTAGCGGGGTTGTAGGTGAGCAGTTCTTC. It specifies CATSRRSTRTSGVVGEQFF.

This clonotype was detected only a few times. J is TRBJ1-2 and V is TRBV4-2; D not resolved. CDR3 size: 16 residues. Germline assignment: CDR1 LGHNA and CDR2 YNFKEQ. The germline V and J ends were trimmed by 0 bases and 4 bases, with 15 bases remaining between them. CDR3 region: CASSQDLRVFTYGYTF. DNA for the CDR3: TGTGCCAGCAGCCAAGATCTGAGGGTTTTTACCTATGGCTACACCTTC.